This T cell receptor beta chain was recovered during a study of blood T cells in healthy people across ages. Using a J-beta primer mix together with a sample-barcoded 5' primer, a second PCR was run for roughly 7 to 11 cycles. Via MiXCR, TCRdb re-called the 5' RACE reads, giving one row per CDR3 protein. The sample carries around 2 million distinct CDR3 sequences, 35% to 50% recorded once. Trimming stripped 5 bases from V and 4 bases from J, with 6 bases between. The CDR3 covers 12 residues. The material sequenced was blood. The sequence derives from a human donor in good health. The V call is TRBV12-3 or TRBV12-4, the J call TRBJ2-4; D is ambiguous. CDR3 coding DNA: TGTGCCAGCAGTCCCCATAAAAACATTCAGTACTTC. This gives the protein CASSPHKNIQYF.